The 11 T cell receptor beta chains below were found in one sample sequenced in a study of blood T cells in healthy people across ages. A sample-barcoded 5' primer and a J-beta primer mix were used in a second PCR of roughly 7 to 11 cycles. Via MiXCR, TCRdb re-called the 5' RACE reads, giving one row per CDR3 protein. The table has fewer than 700,000 distinct CDR3 sequences, roughly 41% seen once. Material: blood. These receptors were taken from an elderly man in good health.

This clonotype has a count of ten or more. The chain has TRBV20-1 and TRBJ1-2, with TRBD1 as a possible D gene (5 bases). The V end lost 3 bases, the J end lost 7 bases, and 12 bases lay between the germline ends. The CDR3 loop spans 12 amino acids. Germline CDR1 is DFQATT and CDR2 is SNEGSKA (reference sequence). CDR3 protein: CSASAQVAGYTF. The CDR3 DNA reads TGCAGTGCTAGTGCACAGGTTGCTGGCTACACCTTC.

This clonotype occurred a few times. The chain recombines TRBV9 with TRBJ2-7, with D perhaps given as TRBD1 or TRBD2 (6 bases each). CDR1 SGDLS and CDR2 YYNGEE come from the germline V gene. The CDR3 contains 14 residues. V was pared by 5 bases and J by 0 bases, with 12 bases between. As DNA, the CDR3 is TGTGCCAGCAGTGCGGGACACCACTCCTACGAGCAGTACTTC. It yields the protein CASSAGHHSYEQYF.

There are a few counts of this clonotype. This rearrangement joins TRBV9 to TRBJ1-5; no firm D call. Germline V gives CDR1 SGDLS, CDR2 YYNGEE. CDR3 size: 13 residues. Trimming removed 2 bases from V and 9 bases from J, with 12 bases in between. The CDR3, as DNA: TGTGCCAGCAGCGTCGACCGGCAATCGCCCCAGCATTTT. Amino acids: CASSVDRQSPQHF.

This clonotype was seen only a few times. The rearrangement links TRBV14 to TRBJ2-6; D tentatively fits TRBD1 or TRBD2 (6 bases each). Trimming shortened V by 3 bases and J by 0 bases, and 18 bases separated the two germline ends. The CDR3 contains 19 residues. CDR1 is SGHDN and CDR2 is FVKESK in the germline V gene. The CDR3 nucleotides are TGTGCCAGCAGCCATGCCCGCGGGACAACCCTCTCTGGGGCCAACGTCCTGACTTTC. It is translated as CASSHARGTTLSGANVLTF.

The chain links TRBV3-1 to TRBJ1-1; 7 nucleotides agree with TRBD1. The CDR3 loop spans 15 amino acids. V dropped 4 bases and J dropped 1; count of bases not matched to a gene: 6. The V gene's germline CDR1 is LGHDT and CDR2 YNNKEL (reference sequence). The CDR3: CASSPRDSRNTEAFF. CDR3 nucleotide sequence: TGTGCCAGCAGCCCCCGGGACAGTAGGAACACTGAAGCTTTCTTT.

J is TRBJ2-3 and V is TRBV20-1, with 8 bases matching TRBD2. From germline, CDR1 is DFQATT and CDR2 SNEGSKA (reference sequence). The junction had 3 bases not matched to a gene; V was cut back by 0 bases and J by 1 base. This CDR3 region has 15 residues. This CDR3 reads CSAREVSGGTDTQYF. The CDR3 bases are TGCAGTGCTAGAGAAGTTAGCGGGGGCACAGATACGCAGTATTTT.

A remark on this clonotype: Sequence at one end of the junction differs from germline and may be a read error. The chain links TRBV7-2 to TRBJ2-4; maybe TRBD1 (6 bases). CDR3 length: 12 residues. The germline CDR1 and CDR2 sequences are SGHTA and FQGNSA. CDR3: CASSPGQNSQYF. CDR3 DNA sequence: TGCGCCAGCAGCCCGGGACAAAACAGTCAGTACTTC.

V is TRBV24-1 and J is TRBJ2-1; the match to TRBD2 covers 12 bases. Near its end, the DNA agrees better with TRBJ2-7, so the J call may be wrong. CDR1 and CDR2 from the germline V gene are KGHDR and SFDVKD. There are 18 residues in the CDR3. CDR3 residues: CATSDPTSGGISYNEQYF. CDR3 DNA: TGTGCCACCAGTGACCCAACTAGCGGGGGGATCTCCTACAATGAGCAGTACTTC.

This clonotype was counted ten times or more. The chain combines TRBV27 with TRBJ2-7, with a tentative D call TRBD1 (6 bases). Germline assignment: CDR1 MNHEY and CDR2 SMNVEV (reference sequence). V was clipped by 8 bases and J by 1 base, with 12 bases between them. The CDR3 runs to 13 residues. This CDR3 is CASHDRLSYEQYF. The CDR3 DNA follows: TGTGCCAGCCACGACAGGTTGTCCTACGAGCAGTACTTC.

The CDR3 is CSASLSGLAGGDTQYF. The DNA of the CDR3 is TGCAGTGCTAGTCTTAGTGGACTAGCGGGAGGAGATACGCAGTATTTT. The rearrangement joins TRBV20-1 to TRBJ2-3; TRBD2 aligns across 14 bases. Germline V lookup: CDR1 DFQATT, CDR2 SNEGSKA (reference sequence). Trimming cost V 3 bases and J 5 bases; bases outside gene matches: 7. This CDR3 region has 16 residues.

The V gene is TRBV7-2, the J gene TRBJ2-1, with D unclear. V gave up 2 bases and J gave up 6 bases, with 8 bases separating them. The CDR3 sequence is 13 residues long. From germline, CDR1 is SGHTA and CDR2 FQGNSA. CDR3 bases: TGTGCCAGCAGCTTAACACGTTCCAATGAGCAGTTCTTC. This encodes CASSLTRSNEQFF.